The 4 T cell receptor beta chains given below trace back to one sample, sequenced in a study of cytomegalovirus exposure and HLA in healthy donors. This PCR relied on a set of 60 Vbeta primers and 13 Jbeta primers. The protocol was immunoSEQ multiplex PCR, while the TCRdb copy is restricted to in-frame clones and leaves out a portion. The sample yields 150,000 to 200,000 clones, 82% seen once. The sample comprised PBMCs. All receptors come from a woman under 30 in good health and CMV-seronegative.

In DNA, the CDR3 is TGTGCCAGCAGCTTAGCGGAGAAATACGAGCAGTACTTC. This gives the protein CASSLAEKYEQYF. The J gene is TRBJ2-7, the V gene TRBV7-2; D remains unclear. The CDR3 runs 13 residues. The V and J ends lost 0 bases and 4 bases respectively, with 7 bases between them. Germline V gives CDR1 SGHTA, CDR2 FQGNSA.

The gene calls are TRBV28 and TRBJ2-1; 7 bases fit TRBD2. The CDR3 is 17 residues long. With V trimmed by 3 bases and J by 2 bases, 10 bases remained unmatched. Germline assignment: CDR1 MDHEN and CDR2 SYDVKM. The CDR3 sequence is CASSLALSGTTYNEQFF. Here the CDR3 DNA reads TGTGCCAGCAGTTTGGCCCTGAGCGGGACCACCTACAATGAGCAGTTCTTC.

The V gene is TRBV15, the J gene TRBJ2-3, with 11 bases that match TRBD1. This CDR3 spans 16 amino acids. The V and J ends lost 2 bases and 5 bases, in that order; junction bases with no gene match: 6. Germline-derived CDR1 and CDR2 are LNHNV and YYDKDF (reference sequence). For the CDR3, the DNA is TGTGCCACCAGCAGACATACCGGGACAGGGGGAGATACGCAGTATTTT. Its translation is CATSRHTGTGGDTQYF.

The V and J genes are TRBV7-2 and TRBJ1-1; the match to TRBD1 covers 7 bases. The CDR3 contains 14 residues. CDR1 and CDR2 from the germline V gene are SGHTA and FQGNSA. V shed 5 bases and J 5 bases; nucleotides not matched to a gene: 8. CDR3 amino acids: CASSPFTGVTEAFF. The CDR3 nucleotides are TGTGCCAGCAGCCCCTTTACAGGGGTAACTGAAGCTTTCTTT.